This entry lists 16 T cell receptor beta chains sequenced from one sample in a study of blood T cell repertoires in COVID-19. Data came from immunoSEQ multiplex PCR; TCRdb stores just in-frame clones and leaves some out. The sample comprises fewer than 300,000 clones, 85% of which are singletons, and about 2.3% rests with the top ten. Source material: PBMCs or T cells enriched from blood (not recorded which). The receptor source for this set is a woman aged 45 to 65 who had recovered from COVID-19.

The chain carries TRBV6-2 or TRBV6-3 and TRBJ2-3; D not certain. The CDR3 extends over 15 amino acids. Between the trimmed V and J ends, which lost 2 bases and 0 bases, there was a span of 9 bases. Looked up from germline, CDR1 is MNHEY and CDR2 is SVGEGT. The CDR3 DNA follows: TGTGCCAGCAGTTACCAAGAGGCTAGCACAGATACGCAGTATTTT. As protein: CASSYQEASTDTQYF.

The gene calls are TRBV15 and TRBJ2-5, with D maybe TRBD1 (6 bases). V shed 5 bases and J shed 4 bases, with 17 bases lying between them. Germline-derived CDR1 and CDR2 are LNHNV and YYDKDF (reference sequence). The CDR3 is 15 amino acids. CDR3 sequence reads: CATSGRGRGRETQYF. The CDR3 nucleotides are TGTGCCACCAGCGGCAGGGGCAGGGGCAGAGAGACCCAGTACTTC.

This rearrangement joins TRBV18 to TRBJ2-5, with D tentatively TRBD1 (5 bases). V shed 1 base and J shed 5 bases, with 8 bases lying between them. Germline assignment: CDR1 KGHSH and CDR2 LQKENI. This CDR3 has 13 amino acids. CDR3 residues: CASSPRKGETQYF. The CDR3 bases are TGTGCCAGCTCACCACGGAAGGGGGAGACCCAGTACTTC.

The chain couples TRBV6-1 to TRBJ2-7; weak D call: TRBD2 (6 bases). The germline CDR1 and CDR2 sequences are MNHNS and SASEGT. V was pared by 1 base and J by 3 bases, with 13 bases between. CDR3 length: 15 amino acids. The CDR3 DNA follows: TGTGCCAGCAGTGAAGGTGCGGGGCCTTACTACGAGCAGTACTTC. Translating gives CASSEGAGPYYEQYF.

V is TRBV5-4 and J is TRBJ2-5; D not certain. The CDR3 sequence is 13 residues long. The germline V and J ends were trimmed by 0 bases and 0 bases, with 3 bases remaining between them. Germline-derived CDR1 and CDR2 are SGHNT and YYREEE (reference sequence). In DNA form, the CDR3 reads TGTGCCAGCAGCTTGGCGTACCAAGAGACCCAGTACTTC. Encoded protein: CASSLAYQETQYF.

The chain has TRBV19 and TRBJ2-2, with D perhaps TRBD1 (6 bases). The CDR3 extends over 14 amino acids. Germline V CDR1 and CDR2: LNHDA, SQIVND (reference sequence). Trimming removed 11 bases from V and 3 bases from J, with 16 bases in between. CDR3: CAASGRGYTGELFF. CDR3 DNA sequence: TGTGCCGCGAGTGGCAGGGGCTACACCGGGGAGCTGTTTTTT. The full variable domain, completed using reference TRBV19 and TRBJ2-2, is DGGITQSPKYLFRKEGQNVTLSCEQNLNHDAMYWYRQDPGQGLRLIYYSQIVNDFQKGDIAEGYSVSREKKESFPLTVTSAQKNPTAFYLCAASGRGYTGELFFGEGSRLTVL.

In this sample, this clone turned up once. The chain employs TRBV29-1 and TRBJ2-3; 11 bases align to TRBD2. Per germline, CDR1 SQVTM and CDR2 ANQGSEA. Trimming removed 4 bases from V and 5 bases from J; junction bases left unmatched: 8. The CDR3 extends over 15 amino acids. The CDR3 loop is CSVGLSGGAGDTQYF. The CDR3 coding sequence is TGCAGCGTTGGTCTTAGCGGGGGGGCCGGAGATACGCAGTATTTT.

The genes are TRBV12-3 or TRBV12-4 and TRBJ2-7; D ambiguous. The CDR3 is 13 residues long. V was clipped by 5 bases and J by 4 bases, with 12 bases between them. This CDR3 is CASSPALSYEQYF. Here the CDR3 DNA reads TGTGCCAGCAGTCCAGCGCTTTCTTACGAGCAGTACTTC.

The CDR3 region has the DNA TGTGCCTGGAGTTCTGGGGGCAACACCGGGGAGCTGTTTTTT. This encodes CAWSSGGNTGELFF. The chain links TRBV30 to TRBJ2-2; D is possibly TRBD1 (6 bases). This CDR3 has 14 amino acids. V gave up 2 bases and J gave up 2 bases, with 9 bases separating them. Per the germline V gene, CDR1 is GTSNPN and CDR2 is SVGIG (reference sequence).

V is TRBV5-4 and J is TRBJ2-5, with D unresolved. Trimming pared 0 bases from V and 2 bases from J, leaving 5 bases between. The CDR3 runs 13 residues. Per the germline V gene, CDR1 is SGHNT and CDR2 is YYREEE (reference sequence). The CDR3 region is CASSLVEQETQYF. CDR3 DNA sequence: TGTGCCAGCAGCTTGGTCGAGCAAGAGACCCAGTACTTC.

For this clone: The same CDR3 arises from other DNA sequences in this sample as well. The chain carries TRBV18 and TRBJ1-1; a weak D match, TRBD1 (5 bases). This CDR3 region has 13 residues. Trimming left V 3 bases short and J 3 bases short, with 8 bases between. Per germline, CDR1 KGHSH and CDR2 LQKENI. The CDR3 DNA reads TGTGCCAGCTCACCTGACAGTTACACTGAAGCTTTCTTT. The encoded protein is CASSPDSYTEAFF.

This sequence joins TRBV19 and TRBJ1-3; weak D call: TRBD1 (6 bases). The CDR3 has 16 amino acids. Germline loops: CDR1 LNHDA, CDR2 SQIVND (reference sequence). V was trimmed by 5 bases and J by 0 bases, leaving 14 bases between them. CDR3 residues: CASSLNRVSSGNTIYF. As DNA, the CDR3 is TGTGCCAGTAGTCTGAACAGGGTGAGCTCTGGAAACACCATATATTTT.

The genes are TRBV7-3 and TRBJ2-1; the match to TRBD2 covers 10 bases. The germline CDR1 and CDR2 sequences are SGHTA and FQGTGA. The CDR3 has 14 residues. Losses at the gene ends were 5 bases for V and 9 bases for J; bases not matched to a gene: 7. CDR3 nucleotide sequence: TGTGCCAGCAGCCCCGGGCTAGCGGGGGCTGAGCAGTTCTTC. Its protein is CASSPGLAGAEQFF.

This chain joins TRBV28 and TRBJ1-5; no definite D call. The CDR3 contains 14 residues. Deletions cut 3 bases from V and 3 bases from J, with 9 bases between. CDR1 and CDR2 (germline): MDHEN, SYDVKM. The CDR3 nucleotides read TGTGCCAGCAGTTTTGTTACAGTCAATCAGCCCCAGCATTTT. This codes for CASSFVTVNQPQHF.

The V gene is TRBV7-9, the J gene TRBJ1-2; no firm D call. Trimming shortened V by 4 bases and J by 4 bases, and 10 bases separated the two germline ends. The CDR3 spans 13 residues. Germline V gene data show CDR1 as SEHNR and CDR2 as FQNEAQ (reference sequence). The CDR3 DNA reads as TGTGCCAGCAGCTCGGGGTACGGCTATGGCTACACCTTC. Translating it yields CASSSGYGYGYTF.

CDR3 sequence (DNA): TGTGCCAGCCAACAGACCGAAAGCCCGAACACTGAAGCTTTCTTT. Translating it yields CASQQTESPNTEAFF. The gene calls are TRBV18 and TRBJ1-1; no definite D call. CDR3 length equals 15 residues. Germline CDR1 reads KGHSH; CDR2 reads LQKENI. Trimming left V 8 bases short and J 1 base short, with 17 bases between.